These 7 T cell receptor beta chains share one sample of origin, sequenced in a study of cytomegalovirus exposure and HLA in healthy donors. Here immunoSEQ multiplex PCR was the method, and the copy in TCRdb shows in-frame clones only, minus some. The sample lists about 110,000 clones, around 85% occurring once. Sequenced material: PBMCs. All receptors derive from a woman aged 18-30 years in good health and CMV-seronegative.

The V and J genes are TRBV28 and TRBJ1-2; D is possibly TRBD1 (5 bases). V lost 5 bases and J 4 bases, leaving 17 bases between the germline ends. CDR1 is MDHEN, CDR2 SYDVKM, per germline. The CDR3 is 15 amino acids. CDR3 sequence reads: CASSAKTEQFYGYTF. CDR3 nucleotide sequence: TGTGCCAGCAGTGCCAAGACAGAGCAATTCTATGGCTACACCTTC.

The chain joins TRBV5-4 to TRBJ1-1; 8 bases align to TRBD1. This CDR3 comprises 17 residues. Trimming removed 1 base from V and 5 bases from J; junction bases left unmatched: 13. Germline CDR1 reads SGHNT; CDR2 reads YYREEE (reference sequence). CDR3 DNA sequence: TGTGCCAGCAGCTTGCTTCCGCCAGGGGGCGAGGTTACTGAAGCTTTCTTT. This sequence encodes CASSLLPPGGEVTEAFF. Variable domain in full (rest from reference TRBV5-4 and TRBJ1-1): ETGVTQSPTHLIKTRGQQVTLRCSSQSGHNTVSWYQQALGQGPQFIFQYYREEENGRGNFPPRFSGLQFPNYSSELNVNALELDDSALYLCASSLLPPGGEVTEAFFGQGTRLTVV.

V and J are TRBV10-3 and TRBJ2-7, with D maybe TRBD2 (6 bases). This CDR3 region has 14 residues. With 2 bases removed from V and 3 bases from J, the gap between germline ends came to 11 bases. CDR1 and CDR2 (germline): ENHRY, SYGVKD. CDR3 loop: CAISEGTYLYEQYF. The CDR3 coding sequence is TGTGCCATCAGTGAGGGGACTTATCTCTACGAGCAGTACTTC.

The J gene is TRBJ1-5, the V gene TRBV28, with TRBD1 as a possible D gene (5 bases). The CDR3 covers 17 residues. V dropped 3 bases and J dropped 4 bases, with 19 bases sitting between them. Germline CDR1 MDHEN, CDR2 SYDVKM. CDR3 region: CASSFTYFGGGNQPQHF. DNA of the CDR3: TGTGCCAGCAGTTTTACCTATTTTGGGGGAGGGAATCAGCCCCAGCATTTT.

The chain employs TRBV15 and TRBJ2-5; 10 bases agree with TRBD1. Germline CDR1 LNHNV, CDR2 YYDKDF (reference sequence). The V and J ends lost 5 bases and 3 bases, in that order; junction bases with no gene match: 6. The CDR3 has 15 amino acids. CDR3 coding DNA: TGTGCCACCAGCCCTGACAGGGGGCTAAAAGAGACCCAGTACTTC. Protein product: CATSPDRGLKETQYF.

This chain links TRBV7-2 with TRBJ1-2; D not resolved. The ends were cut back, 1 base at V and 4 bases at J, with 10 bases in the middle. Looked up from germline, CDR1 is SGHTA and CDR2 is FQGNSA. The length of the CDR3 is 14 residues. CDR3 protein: CASSLESTGYGYTF. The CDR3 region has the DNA TGTGCCAGCAGCTTAGAATCTACGGGCTATGGCTACACCTTC.

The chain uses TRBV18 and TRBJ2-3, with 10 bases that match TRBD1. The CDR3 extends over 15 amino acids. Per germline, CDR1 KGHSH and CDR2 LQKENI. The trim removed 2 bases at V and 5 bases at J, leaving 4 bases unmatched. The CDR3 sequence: CASSPRDRGRDTQYF. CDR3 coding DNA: TGTGCCAGCTCACCAAGGGACAGGGGTCGAGATACGCAGTATTTT.